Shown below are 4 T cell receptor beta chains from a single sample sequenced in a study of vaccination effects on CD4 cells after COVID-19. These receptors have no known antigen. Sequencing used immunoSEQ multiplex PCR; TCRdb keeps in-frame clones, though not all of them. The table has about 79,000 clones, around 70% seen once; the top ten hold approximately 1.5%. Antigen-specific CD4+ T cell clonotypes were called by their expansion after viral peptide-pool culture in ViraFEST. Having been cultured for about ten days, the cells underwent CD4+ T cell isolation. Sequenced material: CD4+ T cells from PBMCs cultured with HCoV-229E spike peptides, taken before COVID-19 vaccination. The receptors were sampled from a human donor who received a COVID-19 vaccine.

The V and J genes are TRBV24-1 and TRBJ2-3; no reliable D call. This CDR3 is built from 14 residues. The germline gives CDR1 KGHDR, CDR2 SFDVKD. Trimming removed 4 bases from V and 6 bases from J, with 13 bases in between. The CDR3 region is CATSDVNGLDTQYF. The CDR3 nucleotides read TGTGCCACCAGTGACGTTAACGGGTTGGATACGCAGTATTTT.

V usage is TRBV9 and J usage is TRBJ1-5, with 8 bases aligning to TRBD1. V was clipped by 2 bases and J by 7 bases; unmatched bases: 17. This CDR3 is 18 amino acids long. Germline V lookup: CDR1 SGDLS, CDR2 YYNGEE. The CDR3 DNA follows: TGTGCCAGCAGCGTCGGGAGCCGGGGCAGGGGGCTTCAGCAGCCCCAGCATTTT. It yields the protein CASSVGSRGRGLQQPQHF.

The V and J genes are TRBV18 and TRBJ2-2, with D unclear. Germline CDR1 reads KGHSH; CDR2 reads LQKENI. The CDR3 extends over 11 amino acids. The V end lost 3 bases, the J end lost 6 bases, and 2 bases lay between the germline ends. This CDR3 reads CASSPSGELFF. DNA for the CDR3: TGTGCCAGCTCACCGTCCGGGGAGCTGTTTTTT.

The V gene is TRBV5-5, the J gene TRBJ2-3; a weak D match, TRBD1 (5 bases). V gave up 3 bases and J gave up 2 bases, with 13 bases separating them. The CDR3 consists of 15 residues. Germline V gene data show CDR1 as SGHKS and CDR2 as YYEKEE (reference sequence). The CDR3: CASSSPTGYTDTQYF. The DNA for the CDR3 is TGTGCCAGCAGCTCCCCTACAGGATACACAGATACGCAGTATTTT.